The 23 T cell receptor beta chains listed next were all sequenced from one sample in a study of regulatory T cells in long-lasting Graves disease. Researchers made TCR beta libraries by using iRepertoire HTBI primers and running Arm-PCR on CDR3 regions. MiXCR was run by TCRdb on the multiplex PCR reads, yielding one entry per CDR3 protein. This sample carries approximately 440,000 distinct CDR3 sequences, around 15% of them seen once, and the ten largest clones take 10% to 15%. Time point here: newly diagnosed GD, antithyroid drugs for less than 3 months. Generation of the TCR library employed RNA extracted from PBMCs. These data were also reused for a study on T cells in Graves' hyperthyroidism and ophthalmopathy.

Sample: peripheral blood mononuclear cells (PBMCs), taken at new diagnosis, from a patient treated with antithyroid drugs. Receptors originate from a man in his forties or fifties with Graves disease.

This clonotype occurred a few times. CDR3 sequence (DNA): TGTGCCAGCAGTGAAGGGGGACTTCTTACGAACGAGCAGTACTTC. This gives the protein CASSEGGLLTNEQYF. The gene calls are TRBV6-1 and TRBJ2-7; D may be TRBD2 (6 bases). This CDR3 comprises 15 residues. V was trimmed by 1 base and J by 5 bases, leaving 15 bases between them. CDR1 and CDR2 from the germline V gene are MNHNS and SASEGT.

This clonotype was found a few times. J is TRBJ1-6 and V is TRBV20-1, with a possible D match to TRBD1 (6 bases). The V and J ends lost 3 bases and 9 bases respectively, with 12 bases between them. This CDR3 contains 13 residues. The germline CDR1 and CDR2 sequences are DFQATT and SNEGSKA (reference sequence). The CDR3 spells CSASGGAASPLHF. CDR3 in DNA: TGCAGTGCTAGTGGGGGCGCAGCTTCACCCCTCCACTTT.

This clonotype was counted ten times or more. The J gene is TRBJ2-5, the V gene TRBV6-1; 16 nucleotides agree with TRBD2. CDR1 MNHNS and CDR2 SASEGT come from the germline V gene. The CDR3 spans 17 residues. V gave up 0 bases and J gave up 7 bases; unmatched junction bases: 5. The CDR3 DNA reads as TGTGCCAGCAGTGAAGCGGGACTAGCGGGAGGGCCGGTGACCCAGTACTTC. Translated: CASSEAGLAGGPVTQYF.

This clonotype was counted at least ten times. CDR3 region: CATSDSARTSGRTQYF. CDR3 in DNA: TGTGCCACCAGTGATTCGGCCCGGACTAGCGGGAGGACGCAGTATTTT. The gene calls are TRBV24-1 and TRBJ2-3; 14 nucleotides line up with TRBD2. CDR1 KGHDR and CDR2 SFDVKD come from the germline V gene. The CDR3 extends over 16 amino acids. After removal of 2 bases from V and 9 bases from J, the junction contained 6 bases not matched to a gene.

Ten or more counts support this clonotype. The chain employs TRBV20-1 and TRBJ1-5; no clear D gene. Germline loops: CDR1 DFQATT, CDR2 SNEGSKA (reference sequence). V was pared by 1 base and J by 3 bases, with 7 bases between. This CDR3 spans 13 amino acids. In DNA form, the CDR3 reads TGCAGTGCTAGAGGGAGTATCAATCAGCCCCAGCATTTT. Amino acid sequence: CSARGSINQPQHF.

This chain links TRBV19 with TRBJ2-7, with D perhaps TRBD2 (5 bases). CDR3 size: 13 residues. The V gene lost 9 bases and the J gene lost 6 bases, with 18 bases spanning the gap. Per germline, CDR1 LNHDA and CDR2 SQIVND (reference sequence). The CDR3 region has the DNA TGTGCCAGCTCCGTCTCACTCGGGGTCGAGCAGTACTTC. Amino acid sequence: CASSVSLGVEQYF.

The sample holds many counts of this clonotype. J is TRBJ2-7 and V is TRBV20-1; 16 bases match TRBD2. V was pared by 3 bases and J by 7 bases, with 3 bases of the junction left unmatched. This CDR3 comprises 14 residues. Germline CDR1 reads DFQATT; CDR2 reads SNEGSKA (reference sequence). In nucleotides, the CDR3 is TGCAGTGCTAGTAAGGGACTAGCGGGAGGGGAGCAGTACTTC. Amino acids: CSASKGLAGGEQYF.

V gene TRBV6-1 combines with J gene TRBJ2-7; 7 bases align to TRBD2. The CDR3 is made up of 14 amino acids. Trimming removed 5 bases from V and 4 bases from J; junction bases left unmatched: 8. Germline V lookup: CDR1 MNHNS, CDR2 SASEGT. The CDR3 nucleotides are TGTGCCAGCAGTAACGGGAGGCCACTTTACGAGCAGTACTTC. This gives the protein CASSNGRPLYEQYF.

This chain connects TRBV29-1 to TRBJ1-2; no firm D call. Germline assignment: CDR1 SQVTM and CDR2 ANQGSEA. V dropped 2 bases and J dropped 4 bases, with 5 bases sitting between them. The CDR3 loop spans 11 amino acids. The CDR3 sequence: CSVETRYGYTF. Written as DNA, the CDR3 is TGCAGCGTTGAAACTCGCTATGGCTACACCTTC.

This clonotype has just a few counts. The rearrangement joins TRBV19 to TRBJ1-1; perhaps TRBD1 as D (5 bases). CDR3 size: 14 residues. V was cut by 7 bases and J by 0 bases, with 12 bases left in between. Germline V gives CDR1 LNHDA, CDR2 SQIVND (reference sequence). In DNA, the CDR3 is TGTGCCAGTACCGGGGACGCGGTGAACACTGAAGCTTTCTTT. It yields the protein CASTGDAVNTEAFF.

The table lists this clonotype with many counts. This chain connects TRBV29-1 to TRBJ2-7, with 8 bases aligning to TRBD1. J lost 1 base, V lost 2 bases, and 1 base had no gene match. The CDR3 covers 13 residues. The germline V gene has CDR1 SQVTM and CDR2 ANQGSEA. The CDR3 region is CSVENRGSYEQYF. The CDR3 DNA reads as TGCAGCGTTGAAAACAGGGGGTCCTACGAGCAGTACTTC.

This clonotype showed up just a few times. J is TRBJ2-7 and V is TRBV5-6; a weak D match, TRBD1 (5 bases). CDR1 and CDR2 (germline): SGHDT, YYEEEE. V gave up 6 bases and J gave up 3 bases, with 16 bases separating them. The CDR3 contains 14 residues. The CDR3 DNA is TGTGCCAGCACCCGGACACCCATAGTCTACGAGCAGTACTTC. Translating gives CASTRTPIVYEQYF.

This clonotype was seen ten or more times. J is TRBJ2-3 and V is TRBV5-1, with 14 positions matching TRBD2. The trim removed 3 bases at V and 5 bases at J, leaving 8 bases unmatched. Per the germline V gene, CDR1 is SGHRS and CDR2 is YFSETQ. The CDR3 is made up of 17 amino acids. Written as DNA, the CDR3 is TGCGCCAGCAGCTCCGGGACTAGCGGGAGTGGGGTAGATACGCAGTATTTT. Its protein is CASSSGTSGSGVDTQYF.

In DNA form, the CDR3 reads TGTGCCAGCAGTTCCTCGACTGGGGTTTTCGAGTTCTTC. Protein: CASSSSTGVFEFF. This sequence joins TRBV28 and TRBJ2-1, with D hard to call. Germline assignment: CDR1 MDHEN and CDR2 SYDVKM. The CDR3 is 13 amino acids. Trimming stripped 4 bases from V and 14 bases from J, with 18 bases between.

This chain joins TRBV19 and TRBJ1-1; D uncertain. The CDR3 extends over 14 amino acids. Trimming removed 3 bases from V and 5 bases from J, with 13 bases in between. The germline CDR1 and CDR2 sequences are LNHDA and SQIVND (reference sequence). CDR3: CASSMGLTGTEAFF. In DNA form, the CDR3 reads TGTGCCAGTAGTATGGGCCTCACTGGGACTGAAGCTTTCTTT.

This clonotype was counted many times. The chain links TRBV27 to TRBJ2-2; D gene uncertain. The CDR3 length is 16 residues. Germline V gene lookup returns CDR1 MNHEY and CDR2 SMNVEV (reference sequence). The germline V and J ends were trimmed by 5 bases and 4 bases, with 17 bases remaining between them. The CDR3 protein is CASSPHYRASTGELFF. DNA for the CDR3: TGTGCCAGCAGTCCGCACTACAGAGCTAGCACCGGGGAGCTGTTTTTT.

There are many counts of this clonotype. The chain has TRBV11-3 and TRBJ2-5, with a possible D match to TRBD2 (6 bases). This CDR3 contains 15 residues. Germline CDR1 SGHNT, CDR2 YENEEA. V was trimmed by 1 base and J by 4 bases, leaving 13 bases between them. The CDR3 DNA sequence: TGTGCCAGCAGCTTAGTTGGGGGGAGAGGAGAGACCCAGTACTTC. It is translated as CASSLVGGRGETQYF.

Details on this clonotype: A much larger clone differs by one base, so this may be a read error. The missing conserved phenylalanine or tryptophan at the end of this CDR3 makes a read error likely. The chain combines TRBV20-1 with TRBJ2-1; 11 positions match TRBD2. The CDR3 contains 12 residues. V dropped 7 bases and J dropped 5; count of bases not matched to a gene: 1. The germline V gene has CDR1 DFQATT and CDR2 SNEGSKA (reference sequence). The CDR3 nucleotides are TGCAGTGGACTAGCGGGAAACAATGAGCAGTTCCTC. Its protein product is CSGLAGNNEQFL.

This clonotype was picked up many times. The rearrangement links TRBV15 to TRBJ2-3; 8 positions match TRBD2. Germline V lookup: CDR1 LNHNV, CDR2 YYDKDF (reference sequence). There are 17 residues in the CDR3. J gave up 2 bases and V 8 bases, and 15 bases lay outside the gene matches. CDR3 in amino acids: CATSRVLAESFTDTQYF. CDR3 nucleotides: TGTGCCACCTCCAGGGTACTAGCGGAATCATTCACAGATACGCAGTATTTT.

In this sample, this clonotype turned up once. The V and J genes are TRBV12-3 or TRBV12-4 and TRBJ2-1; TRBD2 aligns across 10 bases. J lost 2 bases, V lost 8 bases, and 6 bases had no gene match. This CDR3 has 15 amino acids. The CDR3 sequence is CASALLAGAYNEQFF. The DNA of the CDR3 is TGTGCCAGCGCTCTCCTAGCGGGGGCCTACAATGAGCAGTTCTTC.

In this sample, this clonotype turned up a few times. This chain uses TRBV19 with TRBJ1-5, with D maybe TRBD1 (5 bases). CDR1 LNHDA and CDR2 SQIVND come from the germline V gene (reference sequence). This CDR3 has 16 residues. With 3 bases removed from V and 0 bases from J, the gap between germline ends came to 12 bases. The CDR3 DNA reads as TGTGCCAGTAGTATTCGGCCGGGGACTAGCAATCAGCCCCAGCATTTT. The encoded protein is CASSIRPGTSNQPQHF.

In this sample, this clonotype turned up many times. This chain uses TRBV28 with TRBJ2-3; 10 bases match TRBD1. The germline gives CDR1 MDHEN, CDR2 SYDVKM. V shed 2 bases, J shed 12 bases, and the junction held 5 bases outside the gene matches. The CDR3 spans 13 residues. This CDR3 is CASSLPWTGGQYF. Here the CDR3 DNA reads TGTGCCAGCAGTTTACCCTGGACAGGGGGTCAGTATTTT.

This chain links TRBV7-8 with TRBJ2-7, with D possibly called TRBD1 or TRBD2 (5 bases each). V lost 5 bases, J lost 1 base, and 18 bases lay in between. The CDR3 contains 16 residues. The germline CDR1 and CDR2 sequences are SGHVS and FQNEAQ. The CDR3 sequence: CASSQRRDRGSYEQYF. CDR3 DNA: TGTGCCAGCAGCCAAAGACGGGACCGGGGTTCCTACGAGCAGTACTTC.